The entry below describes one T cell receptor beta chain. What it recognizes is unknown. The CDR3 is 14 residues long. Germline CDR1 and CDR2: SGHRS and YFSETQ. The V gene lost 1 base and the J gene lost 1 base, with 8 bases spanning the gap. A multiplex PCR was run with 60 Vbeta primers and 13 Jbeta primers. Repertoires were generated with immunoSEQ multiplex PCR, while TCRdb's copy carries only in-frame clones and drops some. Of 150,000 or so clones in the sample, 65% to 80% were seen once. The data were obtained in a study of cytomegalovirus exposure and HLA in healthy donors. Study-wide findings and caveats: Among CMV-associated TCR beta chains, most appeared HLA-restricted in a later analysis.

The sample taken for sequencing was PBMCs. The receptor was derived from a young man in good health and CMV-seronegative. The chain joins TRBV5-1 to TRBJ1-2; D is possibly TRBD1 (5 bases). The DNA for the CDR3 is TGCGCCAGCAGCTTGCCGGGGGATAACTATGGCTACACCTTC. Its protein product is CASSLPGDNYGYTF.